This TCR beta chain was captured by sequencing in a study of T cells in Graves' hyperthyroidism and ophthalmopathy. Using RNA transcripts as the source, TCR beta CDR3 regions were amplified. Primed by the HTBI set, a first-round RT-PCR was run on the TCR CDR3. TCRdb fed the multiplex PCR reads into MiXCR, producing one record per CDR3 protein. The table shows 600,000 to 650,000 distinct CDR3 sequences, with 20% to 25% occurring only once. Study-level points and caveats: Most thyroid clonotypes that were expanded above 0.001 also turned up in blood.

Isolation of PBMCs was performed on 9.5 to 10 ml fresh peripheral blood. This clonotype showed up just a few times. Its antigen remains unknown. The CDR3 runs to 15 residues. Germline lookup yields CDR1 LNHDA and CDR2 SQIVND (reference sequence). V was shortened by 4 bases and J by 1 base, with 13 bases between the two germline ends. Sequences were obtained from blood. This receptor was obtained from a man aged 25 to 40 with Graves' ophthalmopathy. The rearrangement joins TRBV19 to TRBJ1-1; a possible D gene is TRBD1 (5 bases). The CDR3 loop reads CASSKGIRANTEAFF. In DNA, the CDR3 is TGTGCCAGTAGTAAGGGGATTAGGGCGAACACTGAAGCTTTCTTT.